One T cell receptor (beta chain) is described in this entry. Its antigen remains unknown. This record belongs to a study of cytomegalovirus exposure and HLA in healthy donors. The CDR3 has 15 amino acids. Trimming cost V 10 bases and J 1 base, with 17 bases left between them. Germline CDR1 and CDR2: MNHNS and SASEGT. Only in-frame clones appear in the TCRdb table, and some are missing; sequencing was by immunoSEQ multiplex PCR. In the table there are 200,000 or so clones, about nine tenths of which are singletons. Study outcomes and limitations: The classifier, whose performance was assessed in both the original and validation cohorts, reportedly diagnosed cytomegalovirus status with high specificity and sensitivity.

This clonotype originated in a woman younger than 35 in good health and CMV-seronegative. The V call is TRBV6-1, the J call TRBJ2-1; D ambiguous. The specimen sequenced was PBMCs. The CDR3: CATLVVRRSYNEQFF. The CDR3, as DNA: TGTGCCACGCTAGTAGTTCGCCGATCCTACAATGAGCAGTTCTTC.